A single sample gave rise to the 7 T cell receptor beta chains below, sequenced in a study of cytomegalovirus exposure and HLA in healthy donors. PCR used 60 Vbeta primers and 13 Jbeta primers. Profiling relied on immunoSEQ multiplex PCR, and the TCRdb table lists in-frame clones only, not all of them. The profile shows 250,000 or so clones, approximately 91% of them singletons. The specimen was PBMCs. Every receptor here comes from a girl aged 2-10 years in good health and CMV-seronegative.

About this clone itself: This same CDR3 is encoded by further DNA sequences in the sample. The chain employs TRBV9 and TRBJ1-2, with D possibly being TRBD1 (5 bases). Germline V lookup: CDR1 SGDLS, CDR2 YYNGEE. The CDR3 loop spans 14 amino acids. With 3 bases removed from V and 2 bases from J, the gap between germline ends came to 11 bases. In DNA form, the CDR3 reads TGTGCCAGCAGCGGCGGGACTGCAAACTATGGCTACACCTTC. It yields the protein CASSGGTANYGYTF.

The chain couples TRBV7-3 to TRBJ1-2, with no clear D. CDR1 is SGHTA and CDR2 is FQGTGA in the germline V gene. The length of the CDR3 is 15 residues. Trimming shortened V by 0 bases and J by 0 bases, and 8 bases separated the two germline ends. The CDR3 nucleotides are TGTGCCAGCAGCTTAACCGCCGGTTCTAACTATGGCTACACCTTC. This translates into CASSLTAGSNYGYTF.

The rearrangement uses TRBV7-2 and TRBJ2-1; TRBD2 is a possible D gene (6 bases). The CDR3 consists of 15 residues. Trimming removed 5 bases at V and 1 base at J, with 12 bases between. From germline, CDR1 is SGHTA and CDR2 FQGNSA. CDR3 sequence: CASSMVSGSYNEQFF. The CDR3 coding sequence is TGTGCCAGCAGCATGGTGAGCGGGTCCTACAATGAGCAGTTCTTC.

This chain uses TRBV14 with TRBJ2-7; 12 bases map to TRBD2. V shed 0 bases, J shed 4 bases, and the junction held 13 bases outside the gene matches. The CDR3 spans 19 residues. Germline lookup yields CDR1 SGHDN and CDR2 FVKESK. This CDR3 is CASSQDRGPLTSGRYEQYF. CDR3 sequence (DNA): TGTGCCAGCAGCCAAGATCGAGGCCCCCTGACTAGCGGGAGATACGAGCAGTACTTC.

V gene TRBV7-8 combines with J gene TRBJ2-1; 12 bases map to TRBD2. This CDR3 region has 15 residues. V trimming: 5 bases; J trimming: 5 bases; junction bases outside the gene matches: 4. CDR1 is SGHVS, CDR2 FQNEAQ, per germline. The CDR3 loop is CASSVTSGGNNEQFF. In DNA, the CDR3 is TGTGCCAGCAGCGTGACTAGCGGGGGAAACAATGAGCAGTTCTTC.

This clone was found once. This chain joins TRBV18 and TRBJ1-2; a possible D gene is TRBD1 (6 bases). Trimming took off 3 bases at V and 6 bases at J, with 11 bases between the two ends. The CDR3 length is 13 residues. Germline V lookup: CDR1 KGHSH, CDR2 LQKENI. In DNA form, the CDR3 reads TGTGCCAGCTCACCTGAAGGGGGGGATGGCTACACCTTC. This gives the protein CASSPEGGDGYTF.

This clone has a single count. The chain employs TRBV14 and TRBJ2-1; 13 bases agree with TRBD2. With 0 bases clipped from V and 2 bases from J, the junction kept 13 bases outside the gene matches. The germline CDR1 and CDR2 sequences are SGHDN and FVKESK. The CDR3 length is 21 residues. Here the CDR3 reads CASSQDSPKLAGGKPYNEQFF. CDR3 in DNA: TGTGCCAGCAGCCAAGATTCACCCAAACTAGCGGGAGGGAAACCCTACAATGAGCAGTTCTTC.